One and the same sample provided the 4 T cell receptor beta chains below, sequenced in a study of graft-versus-host responses after intestinal transplantation. Intraepithelial lymphocytes and lamina propria lymphocytes were released through processing of graft tissue. Repertoires were generated with immunoSEQ multiplex PCR, while TCRdb's copy carries only in-frame clones and drops some. Among fewer than 20,000 clones listed, 80% were seen once. Sequenced material: ileum tissue, taken roughly 3.5 months after intestinal transplant. All receptors derive from a human patient who received an intestinal transplant, so some T cells may come from the graft donor.

The chain couples TRBV14 to TRBJ2-5, with D tentatively TRBD2 (6 bases). The closer fit of TRBJ2-7 to the DNA end suggests the J call may be wrong. The CDR3 has 14 residues. Germline CDR1 and CDR2: SGHDN and FVKESK. The CDR3 spells CASTPLLASYEQYF. In nucleotides, the CDR3 is TGTGCCAGCACTCCACTACTAGCCTCCTACGAGCAGTACTTC.

The chain has TRBV7-3 and TRBJ2-7; D may correspond to TRBD1 or TRBD2 (6 bases each). Germline V lookup: CDR1 SGHTA, CDR2 FQGTGA. With 5 bases removed from V and 0 bases from J, the gap between germline ends came to 14 bases. The CDR3 spans 15 residues. CDR3 amino acids: CASSVRGGSSYEQYF. CDR3 bases: TGTGCCAGCAGCGTACGAGGGGGGAGCTCCTACGAGCAGTACTTC.

The chain combines TRBV28 with TRBJ1-2; D is undetermined. The V and J ends lost 2 bases and 2 bases respectively, with 18 bases between them. The CDR3 contains 17 residues. CDR1 and CDR2 from the germline V gene are MDHEN and SYDVKM. CDR3 in DNA: TGTGCCAGCAGTTTACGGCCGACCTGGAGGTCCAACTATGGCTACACCTTC. Its translation is CASSLRPTWRSNYGYTF.

V and J are TRBV5-1 and TRBJ2-1, with TRBD2 identical over 13 bases. The CDR3 covers 19 residues. V lost 4 bases, J lost 0 bases, and 10 bases stayed unmatched. From germline, CDR1 is SGHRS and CDR2 YFSETQ. CDR3 bases: TGCGCCAGCAGCCTCCACGGGACTAGCGGGGCGGGCTCCTACAATGAGCAGTTCTTC. The encoded protein is CASSLHGTSGAGSYNEQFF. Based on the CDR3 plus reference TRBV5-1 and TRBJ2-1, the full variable domain is KAGVTQTPRYLIKTRGQQVTLSCSPISGHRSVSWYQQTPGQGLQFLFEYFSETQRNKGNFPGRFSGRQFSNSRSEMNVSTLELGDSALYLCASSLHGTSGAGSYNEQFFGPGTRLTVL.